One sample yielded the 20 T cell receptor beta chains listed below, sequenced in a study of tumor-infiltrating lymphocytes in primary liver carcinoma. Co-extracted RNA and DNA came from about 20-30 mg of unsorted bulk tissue. Researchers generated TCR beta cDNA from about 450 ng of total RNA, relying on a constant-region primer. Slightly modified ARM-PCR, run as three nested multiplex PCR rounds, produced the TCR beta libraries. With TRBV1-TRBV30 forward primers and a C-beta reverse primer, the first two PCR rounds were run for around 10 cycles each. TCRdb re-called the multiplex PCR reads through MiXCR, storing one row per CDR3 protein. The sample has tens of thousands of distinct CDR3 sequences; 60% to 85% are singletons. The specimen was liver tumor tissue from sampling region 3. The subset: tumor region T3, left-lateral pole. The receptors come from a man aged 35 to 55 with primary liver carcinoma and hepatitis B virus infection.

This clonotype was seen ten or more times. The chain couples TRBV28 to TRBJ1-2; D remains unclear. Between the trimmed V and J ends, which lost 3 bases and 2 bases, there was a span of 7 bases. CDR1 MDHEN and CDR2 SYDVKM come from the germline V gene. There are 13 residues in the CDR3. The CDR3 protein is CASSFAENYGYTF. CDR3 coding DNA: TGTGCCAGCAGTTTTGCCGAGAACTATGGCTACACCTTC.

Ten or more counts support this clonotype. The rearrangement joins TRBV11-2 to TRBJ2-7, with 11 bases lining up with TRBD2. This CDR3 has 15 amino acids. From germline, CDR1 is SGHAT and CDR2 FQNNGV. Trimming at V came to 1 base and at J to 4 bases, leaving 3 bases not matched to a gene. The chain's CDR3 is CASSLVAGGPYEQYF. CDR3 DNA sequence: TGTGCCAGCAGCTTAGTAGCGGGAGGGCCATACGAGCAGTACTTC.

Comment on this clonotype: An end of the junction does not agree with germline; a read error may underlie this. The gene calls are TRBV11-2 and TRBJ2-2; no clear D gene. The CDR3 loop spans 15 amino acids. Germline V gene data show CDR1 as SGHAT and CDR2 as FQNNGV. The CDR3 protein is CASSLEPGLTGELFF. The CDR3 DNA reads TGTGCCAGTAGCTTAGAACCCGGGCTCACCGGGGAGCTGTTTTTT.

A word on this clonotype: As the CDR3 is not closed by the conserved phenylalanine or tryptophan, this likely results from a read error. V and J are TRBV11-2 and TRBJ2-7; D ambiguous. The CDR3 runs 14 residues. CDR1 is SGHAT and CDR2 is FQNNGV in the germline V gene. CDR3 in DNA: TGTGCCAGTAGCTTATTAGGGCGAAACTACGAGCAGTACATC. It encodes CASSLLGRNYEQYI.

The chain carries TRBV10-3 and TRBJ2-2; 9 nucleotides align to TRBD1. J was trimmed by 3 bases and V by 2 bases; bases with no gene match: 1. This CDR3 has 15 residues. Germline V gene data show CDR1 as ENHRY and CDR2 as SYGVKD. The CDR3 is CAISETGGDTGELFF. CDR3 DNA sequence: TGTGCCATCAGTGAGACAGGGGGCGACACCGGGGAGCTGTTTTTT.

In regard to this clonotype: One end of the junction is discordant with germline, which a read error may explain. This sequence joins TRBV12-3 or TRBV12-4 and TRBJ2-5, with TRBD2 identical over 8 bases. The CDR3 extends over 15 amino acids. The DNA for the CDR3 is TGTACCAGCAGGGCTGGTGAGCTAGCGGGAGAGACCCAGTACTTC. Protein sequence: CTSRAGELAGETQYF.

In this sample, this clonotype is large. One end of the junction is discordant with germline, which a read error may explain. V and J are TRBV11-2 and TRBJ1-5; D gene ambiguous. CDR1 SGHAT and CDR2 FQNNGV come from the germline V gene. This CDR3 contains 13 residues. The DNA of the CDR3 is TGTGCCAGCAGCCTAGATAGCGGACAGCCCCAGCATTTT. Protein product: CASSLDSGQPQHF.

In the case of this clonotype: One junction end disagrees with the germline gene, perhaps due to a read error. The rearrangement joins TRBV7-6 to TRBJ2-5; the D is unclear. The CDR3 runs to 14 residues. Germline V gene lookup returns CDR1 SGHVS and CDR2 FNYEAQ. DNA of the CDR3: TGTGCCAGCAGCTTAACACGGTCGGTGGAGACCCGGTACTTC. Translated, it gives CASSLTRSVETRYF. Looking up the rest from reference TRBV7-6 and TRBJ2-5 gives the full variable domain: GAGVSQSPRYKVTKRGQDVALRCDPISGHVSLYWYRQALGQGPEFLTYFNYEAQQDKSGLPNDRFSAERPEGSISTLTIQRTEQRDSAMYRCASSLTRSVETRYFGPGTRLLVL.

Notes on this clonotype: Given the absence of the conserved phenylalanine or tryptophan at the CDR3 end, a read error is likely. The V call is TRBV6-1, the J call TRBJ2-7, with D tentatively TRBD1 (5 bases). The germline CDR1 and CDR2 sequences are MNHNS and SASEGT. The CDR3 totals 15 residues. The V gene lost 1 base and the J gene lost 6 bases, with 16 bases spanning the gap. The CDR3 loop is CASSEGGLGWIEQYI. The CDR3 DNA sequence: TGTGCCAGCAGTGAAGGGGGCTTGGGGTGGATCGAGCAGTACATC.

With regard to this clonotype: Given the absence of the conserved phenylalanine or tryptophan at the CDR3 end, a read error is likely. DNA for the CDR3: TGTGCCAGCAGTCCACAGCGGGAGGGATTGGGTGAGCAGTTCTTA. Encoded protein: CASSPQREGLGEQFL. The chain links TRBV11-2 to TRBJ2-1; TRBD2 matches at 10 bases. Trimming removed 6 bases from V and 9 bases from J; junction bases left unmatched: 11. This CDR3 region has 15 residues. The germline CDR1 and CDR2 sequences are SGHAT and FQNNGV.

Worth noting for this clonotype: Relative to the germline gene, one junction end is altered; a read error may explain this. The gene calls are TRBV5-4 and TRBJ2-3; no firm D call. The CDR3 has 13 amino acids. Germline CDR1 is SGHNT and CDR2 is YYREEE (reference sequence). The CDR3 loop is CARSLSLSYTQYF. For the CDR3, the DNA is TGTGCCAGAAGCTTGAGTCTGTCATATACGCAGTATTTT.

Remarks on this clonotype: An end of the junction does not agree with germline; a read error may underlie this. The V and J genes are TRBV12-3 or TRBV12-4 and TRBJ2-1; the match to TRBD1 covers 8 bases. The CDR3 has 15 residues. CDR3 sequence (DNA): TGCACCAGCAGTAAACAGGGGGTAAGCAACAATGAGCAGTTCTTC. Translated: CTSSKQGVSNNEQFF.

As to this clonotype: A junction end diverges from the germline sequence, so it may reflect a read error. The rearrangement links TRBV12-3 or TRBV12-4 to TRBJ1-2; D not resolved. The CDR3 is 13 amino acids. CDR3 amino acids: CAGSLVVGYGYTF. CDR3 sequence (DNA): TGTGCCGGCAGTTTAGTGGTCGGCTATGGTTACACCTTC.

This clonotype was recorded a few times. An end of the junction differs from the germline gene, which may be a read error. V usage is TRBV30 and J usage is TRBJ2-7; 7 positions match TRBD2. Germline V gene data show CDR1 as GTSNPN and CDR2 as SVGIG (reference sequence). The CDR3 consists of 15 residues. The CDR3 is CAWSVGGSSVYDQYF. CDR3 DNA: TGTGCCTGGAGTGTCGGCGGGAGTTCGGTCTACGATCAGTACTTC.

This clonotype was seen once. The conserved phenylalanine or tryptophan is not found at the CDR3 terminus, so this likely reflects a read error. The chain employs TRBV11-2 and TRBJ2-5; TRBD2 matches 7 bases. The J segment lost 3 bases and the V segment lost 5 bases, leaving 12 bases of the junction unmatched. CDR3 length: 16 amino acids. The germline CDR1 and CDR2 sequences are SGHAT and FQNNGV. The CDR3 region is CASSQTPSGWKETQYS. Here the CDR3 DNA reads TGTGCCAGCAGCCAAACTCCTAGCGGATGGAAAGAGACCCAGTACTCC.

Notes on this clonotype: The germline gene is not matched at one end of the junction; a read error may be the cause. The chain uses TRBV4-1 and TRBJ1-6; TRBD1 agrees at 9 bases. CDR3 size: 16 residues. Germline V CDR1 and CDR2: MGHRA, YSYEKL. CDR3 in DNA: TGCCCCAGCGGCCACCACATACAGGGGGCGGATTCACCCCTCCACTTT. Protein sequence: CPSGHHIQGADSPLHF.

Points on this clonotype: The junction does not match germline at one end; this may be a read error. This chain links TRBV4-2 with TRBJ1-4; the D gene is possibly TRBD1 (5 bases). The CDR3 is 20 residues long. Germline V lookup: CDR1 LGHNA, CDR2 YNFKEQ. For the CDR3, the DNA is TGTGCCAGCAGCCAAGAGTTTCGGGGAAAGGGGTCTGCAACTAATGAGGAAATGTCTTTT. Residues: CASSQEFRGKGSATNEEMSF.

Details on this clonotype: The junction and the germline gene differ at one end; a read error may be behind it. The chain joins TRBV11-2 to TRBJ2-2; D is possibly TRBD1 (8 bases). Per the germline V gene, CDR1 is SGHAT and CDR2 is FQNNGV. The CDR3 extends over 14 amino acids. The CDR3 loop reads CTSSLQGGAGELFF. In DNA, the CDR3 is TGTACAAGCAGCTTACAGGGGGGGGCCGGGGAGTTGTTTTTT. Looking up the rest from reference TRBV11-2 and TRBJ2-2 gives the full variable domain: EAGVAQSPRYKIIEKRQSVAFWCNPISGHATLYWYQQILGQGPKLLIQFQNNGVVDDSQLPKDRFSAERLKGVDSTLKIQPAKLEDSAVYLCTSSLQGGAGELFFGEGSRLTVL.

Comments on this clonotype: At one end, the junction sequence differs from germline, possibly due to a read error. The chain combines TRBV12-3 or TRBV12-4 with TRBJ2-7; 12 bases map to TRBD1. The length of the CDR3 is 15 residues. CDR3 nucleotides: TGTGTCAGCAGTACCGGGACAGGGGGCCACTACGAGCAGTACTTC. Amino acids: CVSSTGTGGHYEQYF.

This clonotype was seen once. This CDR3 is missing its conserved last phenylalanine or tryptophan, likely due to a read error. The chain employs TRBV6-1 and TRBJ2-1; D perhaps matches TRBD2 (7 bases). Germline-derived CDR1 and CDR2 are MNHNS and SASEGT. The CDR3 is 14 amino acids. V was trimmed by 2 bases and J by 7 bases, leaving 12 bases between them. The CDR3 is CASSERGGRNEQFL. The CDR3 DNA reads as TGTGCCAGCAGTGAAAGGGGGGGACGGAATGAGCAGTTCCTC.